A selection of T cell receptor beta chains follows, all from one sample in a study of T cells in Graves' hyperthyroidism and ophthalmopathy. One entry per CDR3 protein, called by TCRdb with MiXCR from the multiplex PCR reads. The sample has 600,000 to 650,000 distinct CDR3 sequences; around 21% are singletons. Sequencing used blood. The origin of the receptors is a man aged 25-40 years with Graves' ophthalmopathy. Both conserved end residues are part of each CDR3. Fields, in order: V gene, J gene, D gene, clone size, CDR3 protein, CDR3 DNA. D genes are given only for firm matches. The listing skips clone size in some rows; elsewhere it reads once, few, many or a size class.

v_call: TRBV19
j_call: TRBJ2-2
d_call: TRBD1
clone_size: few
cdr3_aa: CASRATDRGDTGELFF
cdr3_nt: TGTGCCAGTAGGGCAACGGACAGGGGGGACACCGGGGAGCTGTTTTTT

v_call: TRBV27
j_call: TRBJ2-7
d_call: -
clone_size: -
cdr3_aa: CANPGPLYEQYF
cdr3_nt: TGTGCCAATCCCGGACCCCTCTACGAGCAGTACTTC

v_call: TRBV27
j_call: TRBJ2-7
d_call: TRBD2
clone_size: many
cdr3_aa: CASSSPARMTGGTYEQYF
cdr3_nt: TGTGCCAGCAGTTCACCCGCCCGAATGACGGGAGGGACTTACGAGCAGTACTTC

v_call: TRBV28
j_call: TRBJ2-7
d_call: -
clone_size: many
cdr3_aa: CASSGTGGSYEQYF
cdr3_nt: TGTGCCAGCAGCGGGACGGGTGGATCCTACGAGCAGTACTTC

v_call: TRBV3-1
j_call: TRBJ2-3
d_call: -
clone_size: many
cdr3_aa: CASSQSVTDTQYF
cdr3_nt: TGTGCCAGCAGCCAATCAGTGACAGATACGCAGTATTTT

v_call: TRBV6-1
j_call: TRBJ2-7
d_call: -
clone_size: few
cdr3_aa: CASSLITTGYEQYF
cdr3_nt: TGTGCCAGCAGTCTGATCACGACGGGATACGAGCAGTACTTC

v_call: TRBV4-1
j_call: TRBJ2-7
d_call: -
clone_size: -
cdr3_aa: CASSQGKGALVYEQYF
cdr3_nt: TGCGCCAGCAGCCAAGGGAAGGGCGCCCTGGTCTACGAGCAGTACTTC

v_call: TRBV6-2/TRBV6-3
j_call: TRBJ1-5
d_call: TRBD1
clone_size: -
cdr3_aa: CASSSGQGVSYQPQHF
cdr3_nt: TGTGCCAGCAGTTCCGGACAGGGGGTGTCTTATCAGCCCCAGCATTTT

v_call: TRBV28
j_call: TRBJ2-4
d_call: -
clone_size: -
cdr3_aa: CASSFLYSQKGVAKNIQYF
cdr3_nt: TGTGCCAGCAGTTTCCTTTATTCACAAAAAGGGGTAGCCAAAAACATTCAGTACTTC

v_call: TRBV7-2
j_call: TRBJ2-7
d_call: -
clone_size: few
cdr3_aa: CASSQTPNEQYF
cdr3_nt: TGTGCCAGCAGCCAGACCCCGAACGAGCAGTACTTC

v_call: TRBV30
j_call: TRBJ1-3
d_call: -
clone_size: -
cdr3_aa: CAWSTSRNTIYF
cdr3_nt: TGTGCCTGGAGTACCTCCCGAAACACCATATATTTT

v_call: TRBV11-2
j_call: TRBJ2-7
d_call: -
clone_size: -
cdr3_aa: CASSPRQTSYEQYF
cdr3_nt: TGTGCCAGCAGCCCCCGCCAGACCTCCTACGAGCAGTACTTC

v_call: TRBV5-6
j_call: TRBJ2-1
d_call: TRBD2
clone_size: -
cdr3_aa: CASSPSGSGGEQFF
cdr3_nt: TGTGCCAGCAGCCCTAGCGGGAGCGGCGGTGAGCAGTTCTTC

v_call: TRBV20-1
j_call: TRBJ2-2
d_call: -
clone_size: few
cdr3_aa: CSASEGWTGELFF
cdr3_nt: TGCAGTGCTAGTGAGGGTTGGACCGGGGAGCTGTTTTTT

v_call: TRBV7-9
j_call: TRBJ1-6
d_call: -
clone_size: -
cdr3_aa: CASRDTDRSNSPLHF
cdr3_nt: TGTGCCAGCAGAGATACAGACAGGTCAAATTCACCCCTCCACTTT

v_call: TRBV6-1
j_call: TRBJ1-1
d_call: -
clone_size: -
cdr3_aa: CASIGMENTEAFF
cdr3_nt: TGTGCCAGCATTGGTATGGAGAACACTGAAGCTTTCTTT

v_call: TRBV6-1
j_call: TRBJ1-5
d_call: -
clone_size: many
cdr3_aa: CASSGQRGGQPQHF
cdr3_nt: TGTGCCAGCAGTGGACAGAGAGGTGGTCAGCCCCAGCATTTT

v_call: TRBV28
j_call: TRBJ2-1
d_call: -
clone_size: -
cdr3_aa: CASSLISNTNEQFF
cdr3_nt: TGTGCCAGCAGTTTAATCAGTAATACCAATGAGCAGTTCTTC

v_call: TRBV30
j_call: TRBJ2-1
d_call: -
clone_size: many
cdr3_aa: CASLDEGYEQFF
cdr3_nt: TGTGCCTCCCTGGATGAAGGCTATGAGCAGTTCTTC

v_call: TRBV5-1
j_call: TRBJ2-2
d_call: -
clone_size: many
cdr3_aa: CASSFLAPTGELFF
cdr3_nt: TGCGCCAGCAGCTTTCTAGCCCCCACCGGGGAGCTGTTTTTT

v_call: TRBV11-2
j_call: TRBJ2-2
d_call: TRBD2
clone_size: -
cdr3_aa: CASHYLTSGGTGELFF
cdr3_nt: TGTGCCAGCCACTACTTGACTAGCGGTGGGACCGGGGAGCTGTTTTTT

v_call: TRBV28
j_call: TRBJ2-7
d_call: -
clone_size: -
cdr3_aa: CASSFRALGGVVSYEQYF
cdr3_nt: TGTGCCAGCAGTTTTAGGGCTCTAGGGGGGGTCGTCTCCTACGAGCAGTACTTC

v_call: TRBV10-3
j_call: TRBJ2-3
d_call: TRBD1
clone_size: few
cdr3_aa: CAISHSGQGTLSTDTQYF
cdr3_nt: TGTGCCATATCCCACTCGGGACAGGGGACCCTAAGCACAGATACGCAGTATTTT

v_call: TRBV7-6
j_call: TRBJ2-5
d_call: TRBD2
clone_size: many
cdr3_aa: CASSTLAGEETQYF
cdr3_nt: TGTGCCAGCAGCACCCTAGCGGGAGAAGAGACCCAGTACTTC

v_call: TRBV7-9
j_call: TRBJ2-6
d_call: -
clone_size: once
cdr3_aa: CASSLATVSGANVLTF
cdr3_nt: TGTGCCAGCAGCTTAGCGACAGTCTCTGGGGCCAACGTCCTGACTTTC

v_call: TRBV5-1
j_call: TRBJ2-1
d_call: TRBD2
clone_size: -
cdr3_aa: CASSRAGVFNEQFF
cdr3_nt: TGCGCCAGCAGCCGAGCGGGAGTTTTCAATGAGCAGTTCTTC

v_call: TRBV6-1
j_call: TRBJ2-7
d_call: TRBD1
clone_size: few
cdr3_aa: CASSSPGQADYEQYF
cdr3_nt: TGTGCCAGCAGTTCCCCGGGACAGGCTGACTACGAGCAGTACTTC

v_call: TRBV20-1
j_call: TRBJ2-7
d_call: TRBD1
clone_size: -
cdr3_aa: CSVPQGERDYEQYF
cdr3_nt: TGCAGTGTCCCACAGGGGGAACGCGACTACGAGCAGTACTTC

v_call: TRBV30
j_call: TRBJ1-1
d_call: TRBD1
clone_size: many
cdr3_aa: CAWSVQGATEAFF
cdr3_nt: TGTGCCTGGAGTGTACAGGGGGCCACTGAAGCTTTCTTT

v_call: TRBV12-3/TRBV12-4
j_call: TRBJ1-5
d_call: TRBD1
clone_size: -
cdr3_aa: CASSLAPAGGWGNQPQHF
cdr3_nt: TGTGCCAGCAGTTTAGCGCCGGCAGGGGGCTGGGGCAATCAGCCCCAGCATTTT

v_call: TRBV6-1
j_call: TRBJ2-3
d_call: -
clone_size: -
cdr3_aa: CASSPLVAGGTDTQYF
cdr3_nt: TGTGCCAGCAGCCCCCTCGTGGCGGGTGGCACAGATACGCAGTATTTT

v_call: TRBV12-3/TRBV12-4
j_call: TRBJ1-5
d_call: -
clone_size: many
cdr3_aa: CASTLGQGIGIGQPQHF
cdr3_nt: TGTGCCAGCACCCTGGGGCAGGGAATCGGAATTGGGCAGCCCCAGCATTTT

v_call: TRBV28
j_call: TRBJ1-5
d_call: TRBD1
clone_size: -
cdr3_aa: CASSLMGQGDNQPQHF
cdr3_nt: TGTGCCAGCAGCCTCATGGGACAGGGGGACAATCAGCCCCAGCATTTT

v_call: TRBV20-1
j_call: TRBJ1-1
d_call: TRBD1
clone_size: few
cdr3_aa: CSARNGQGNTEAFF
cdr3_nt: TGCAGTGCTAGAAACGGACAGGGTAACACTGAAGCTTTCTTT

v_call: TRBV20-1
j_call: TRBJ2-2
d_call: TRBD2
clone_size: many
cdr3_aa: CSARGALLDRWDSGDTGELFF
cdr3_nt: TGCAGTGCTAGAGGGGCTCTTTTAGATCGGTGGGATAGCGGGGACACCGGGGAGCTGTTTTTT

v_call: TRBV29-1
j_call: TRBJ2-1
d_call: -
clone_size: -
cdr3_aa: CSVDRRGHEQFF
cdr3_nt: TGCAGCGTTGACCGCCGGGGCCATGAGCAGTTCTTC